This record concerns one T cell receptor beta chain sequence. The CDR3 is 14 residues long. Trimming removed 5 bases at V and 13 bases at J, with 20 bases between. Germline CDR1 reads SGHTA; CDR2 reads FQGNSA. This specimen belongs to a study of radiotherapy plus CTLA-4 blockade in lung cancer. Generated by immunoSEQ multiplex PCR, the TCRdb table keeps only in-frame clones and is missing some. The table has tens of thousands of clones, less than 80% seen once. The sequence was obtained from a human donor with non-small cell lung cancer who had a complete response to radiotherapy plus ipilimumab. Here the sequenced sample was peripheral blood, taken from a patient treated with radiotherapy plus ipilimumab. The chain uses TRBV7-2 and TRBJ1-4; D gene unclear. The CDR3 protein is CASSPAGKSGGLFF. The CDR3, as DNA: TGTGCCAGCAGCCCCGCGGGCAAGTCGGGAGGACTGTTTTTT.